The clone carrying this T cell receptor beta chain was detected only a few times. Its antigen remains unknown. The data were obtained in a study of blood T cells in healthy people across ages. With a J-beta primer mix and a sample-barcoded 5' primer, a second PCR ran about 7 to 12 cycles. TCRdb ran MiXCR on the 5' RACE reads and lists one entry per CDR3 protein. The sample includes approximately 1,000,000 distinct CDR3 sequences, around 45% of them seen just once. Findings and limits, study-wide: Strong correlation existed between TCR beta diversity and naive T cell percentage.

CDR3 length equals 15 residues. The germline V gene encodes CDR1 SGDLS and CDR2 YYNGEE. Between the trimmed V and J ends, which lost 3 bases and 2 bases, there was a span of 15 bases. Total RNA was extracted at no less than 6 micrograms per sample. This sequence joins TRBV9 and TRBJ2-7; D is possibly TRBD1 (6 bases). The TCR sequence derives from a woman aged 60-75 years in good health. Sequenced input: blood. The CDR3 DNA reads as TGTGCCAGCAGCGCGAATCCGGGACAAGCCTACGAGCAGTACTTC. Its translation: CASSANPGQAYEQYF. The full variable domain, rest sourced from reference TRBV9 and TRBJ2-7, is DSGVTQTPKHLITATGQRVTLRCSPRSGDLSVYWYQQSLDQGLQFLIQYYNGEERAKGNILERFSAQQFPDLHSELNLSSLELGDSALYFCASSANPGQAYEQYFGPGTRLTVT.